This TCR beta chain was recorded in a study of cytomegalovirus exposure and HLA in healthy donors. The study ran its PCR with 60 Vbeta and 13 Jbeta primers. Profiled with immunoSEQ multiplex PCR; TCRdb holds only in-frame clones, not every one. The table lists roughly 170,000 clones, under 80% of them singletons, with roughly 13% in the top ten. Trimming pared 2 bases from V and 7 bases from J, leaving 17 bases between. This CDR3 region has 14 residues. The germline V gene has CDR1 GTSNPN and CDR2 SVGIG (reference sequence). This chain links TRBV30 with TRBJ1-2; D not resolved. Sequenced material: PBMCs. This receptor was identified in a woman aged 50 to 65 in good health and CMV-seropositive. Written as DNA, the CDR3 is TGTGCCTGGAGTCCCCTTGGGAGGAGAACTGGCTACACCTTC. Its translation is CAWSPLGRRTGYTF.